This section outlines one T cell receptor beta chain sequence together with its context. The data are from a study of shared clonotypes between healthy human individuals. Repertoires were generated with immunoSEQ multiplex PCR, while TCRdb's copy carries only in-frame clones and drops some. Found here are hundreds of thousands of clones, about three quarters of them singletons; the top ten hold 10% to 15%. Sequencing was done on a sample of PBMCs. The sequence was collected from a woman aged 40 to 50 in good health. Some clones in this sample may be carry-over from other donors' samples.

CDR3 sequence (DNA): TGCGCCAGCAGCTTCGGGGGAAATCAGCCCCAGCATTTT. Translation: CASSFGGNQPQHF. The V gene is TRBV5-1, the J gene TRBJ1-5; D might be TRBD1 (5 bases). Germline values: CDR1 SGHRS, CDR2 YFSETQ. Trimming removed 2 bases at V and 4 bases at J, with 7 bases between. The CDR3 is 13 amino acids.